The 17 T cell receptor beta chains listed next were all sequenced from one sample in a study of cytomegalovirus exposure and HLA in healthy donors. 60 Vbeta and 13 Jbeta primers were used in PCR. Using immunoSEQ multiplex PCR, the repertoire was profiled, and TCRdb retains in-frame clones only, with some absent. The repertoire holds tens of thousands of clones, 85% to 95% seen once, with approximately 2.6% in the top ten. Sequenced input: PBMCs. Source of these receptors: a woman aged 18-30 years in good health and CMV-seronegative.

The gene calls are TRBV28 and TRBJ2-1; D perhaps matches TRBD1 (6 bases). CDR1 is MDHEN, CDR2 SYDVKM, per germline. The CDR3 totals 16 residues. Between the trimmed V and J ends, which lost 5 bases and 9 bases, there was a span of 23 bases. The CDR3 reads CASSENRVSFNGEQFF. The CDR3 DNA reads TGTGCCAGCAGTGAAAACAGGGTGTCTTTCAATGGTGAGCAGTTCTTC.

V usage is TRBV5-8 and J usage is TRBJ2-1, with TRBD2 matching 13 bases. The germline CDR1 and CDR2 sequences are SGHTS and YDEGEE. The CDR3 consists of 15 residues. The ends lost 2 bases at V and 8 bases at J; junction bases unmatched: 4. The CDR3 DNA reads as TGTGCCAGCAGCTTCGGACTAGCGGGAGACGATGAGCAGTTCTTC. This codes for CASSFGLAGDDEQFF.

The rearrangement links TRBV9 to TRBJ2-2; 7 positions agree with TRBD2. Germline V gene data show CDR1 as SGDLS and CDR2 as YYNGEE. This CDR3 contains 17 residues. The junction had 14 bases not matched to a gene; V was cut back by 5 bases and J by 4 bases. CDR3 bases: TGTGCCAGCAGTCTTGGGGGGACTAACGTGGGCACCGGGGAGCTGTTTTTT. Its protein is CASSLGGTNVGTGELFF.

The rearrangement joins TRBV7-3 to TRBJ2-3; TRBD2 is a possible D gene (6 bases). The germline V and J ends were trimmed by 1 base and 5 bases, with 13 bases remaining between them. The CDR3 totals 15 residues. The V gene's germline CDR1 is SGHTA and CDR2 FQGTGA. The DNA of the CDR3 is TGTGCCAGCAGCTTAAGCCCCCGGGAGCTAGATACGCAGTATTTT. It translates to CASSLSPRELDTQYF.

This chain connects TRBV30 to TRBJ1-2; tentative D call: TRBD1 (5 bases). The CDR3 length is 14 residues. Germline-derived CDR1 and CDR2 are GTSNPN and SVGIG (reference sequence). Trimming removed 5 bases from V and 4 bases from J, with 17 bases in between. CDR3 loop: CAWGPRAGPYGYTF. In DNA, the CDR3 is TGTGCCTGGGGCCCTAGGGCAGGGCCCTATGGCTACACCTTC.

The CDR3 loop reads CASSDLQGARETQYF. CDR3 coding DNA: TGTGCCAGCAGTGACCTACAGGGGGCACGGGAGACCCAGTACTTC. The chain links TRBV25-1 to TRBJ2-5; TRBD1 agrees at 9 bases. CDR3 length equals 15 residues. The germline V gene encodes CDR1 MGHDK and CDR2 SYGVNS. Unmatched junction bases numbered 7, after V lost 3 bases and J lost 5 bases.

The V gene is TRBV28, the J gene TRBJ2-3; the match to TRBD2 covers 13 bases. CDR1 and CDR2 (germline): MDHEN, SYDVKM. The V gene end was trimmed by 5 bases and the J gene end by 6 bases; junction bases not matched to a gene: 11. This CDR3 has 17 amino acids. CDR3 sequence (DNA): TGTGCCAGCAGTCCTCCGGGACTAGCGGGGCTGTGGGATACGCAGTATTTT. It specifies CASSPPGLAGLWDTQYF. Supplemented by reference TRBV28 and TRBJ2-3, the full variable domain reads DVKVTQSSRYLVKRTGEKVFLECVQDMDHENMFWYRQDPGLGLRLIYFSYDVKMKEKGDIPEGYSVSREKKERFSLILESASTNQTSMYLCASSPPGLAGLWDTQYFGPGTRLTVL.

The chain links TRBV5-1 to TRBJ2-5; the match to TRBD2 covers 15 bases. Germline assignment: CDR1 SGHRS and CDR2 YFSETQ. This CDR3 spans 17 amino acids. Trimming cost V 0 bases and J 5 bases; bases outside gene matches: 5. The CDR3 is CASSLAGLAGGDETQYF. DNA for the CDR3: TGCGCCAGCAGCTTGGCCGGACTAGCGGGAGGGGACGAGACCCAGTACTTC.

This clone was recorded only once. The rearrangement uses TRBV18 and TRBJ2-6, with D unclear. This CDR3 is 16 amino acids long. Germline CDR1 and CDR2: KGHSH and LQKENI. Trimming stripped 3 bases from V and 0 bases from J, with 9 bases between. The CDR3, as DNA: TGTGCCAGCTCACCGGCAGCGAACTCTGGGGCCAACGTCCTGACTTTC. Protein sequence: CASSPAANSGANVLTF.

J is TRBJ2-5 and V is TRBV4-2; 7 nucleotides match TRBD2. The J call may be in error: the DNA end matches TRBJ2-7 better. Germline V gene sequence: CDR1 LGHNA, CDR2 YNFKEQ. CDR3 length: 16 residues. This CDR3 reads CASSHEITGGPDEQYF. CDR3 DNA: TGTGCCAGCAGCCACGAAATAACGGGAGGTCCTGACGAGCAGTACTTC.

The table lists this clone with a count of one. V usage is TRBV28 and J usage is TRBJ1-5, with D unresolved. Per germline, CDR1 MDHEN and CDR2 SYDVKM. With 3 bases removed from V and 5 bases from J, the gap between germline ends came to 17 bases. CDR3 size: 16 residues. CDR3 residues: CASSLSPSFVYQPQHF. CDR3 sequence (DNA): TGTGCCAGCAGTTTGTCCCCTAGTTTTGTGTATCAGCCCCAGCATTTT.

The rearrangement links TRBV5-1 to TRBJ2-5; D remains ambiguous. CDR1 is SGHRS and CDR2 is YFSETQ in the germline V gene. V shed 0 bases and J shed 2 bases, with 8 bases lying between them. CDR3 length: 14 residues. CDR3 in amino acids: CASSLVELQETQYF. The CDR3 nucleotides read TGCGCCAGCAGCTTGGTTGAGCTTCAAGAGACCCAGTACTTC.

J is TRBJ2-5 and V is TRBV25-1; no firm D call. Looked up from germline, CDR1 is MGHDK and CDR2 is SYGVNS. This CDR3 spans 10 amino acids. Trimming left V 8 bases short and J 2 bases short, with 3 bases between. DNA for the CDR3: TGTGCCAGCCAACAAGAGACCCAGTACTTC. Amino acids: CASQQETQYF.

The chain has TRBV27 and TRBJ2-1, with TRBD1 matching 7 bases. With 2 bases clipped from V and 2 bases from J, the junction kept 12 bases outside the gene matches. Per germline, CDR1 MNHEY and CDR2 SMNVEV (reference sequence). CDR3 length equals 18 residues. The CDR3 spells CASSLSFPDRVAYNEQFF. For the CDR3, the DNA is TGTGCCAGCAGTTTAAGTTTCCCAGACAGGGTTGCCTACAATGAGCAGTTCTTC.

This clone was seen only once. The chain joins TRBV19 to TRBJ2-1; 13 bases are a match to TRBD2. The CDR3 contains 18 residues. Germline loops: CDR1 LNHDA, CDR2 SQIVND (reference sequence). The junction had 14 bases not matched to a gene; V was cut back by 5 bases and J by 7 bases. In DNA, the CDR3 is TGTGCCAGTAGTGGCAGGACTAGCGGGAGTATCCCTAGTAATGAGCAGTTCTTC. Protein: CASSGRTSGSIPSNEQFF.

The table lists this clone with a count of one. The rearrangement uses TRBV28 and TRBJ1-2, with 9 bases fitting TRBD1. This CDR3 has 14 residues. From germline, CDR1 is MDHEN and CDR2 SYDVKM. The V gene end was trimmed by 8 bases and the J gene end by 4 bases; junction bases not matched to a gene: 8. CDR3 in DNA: TGTGCCAGCGGCTTAGGACAGGGGAGCTATGGCTACACCTTC. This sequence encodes CASGLGQGSYGYTF.

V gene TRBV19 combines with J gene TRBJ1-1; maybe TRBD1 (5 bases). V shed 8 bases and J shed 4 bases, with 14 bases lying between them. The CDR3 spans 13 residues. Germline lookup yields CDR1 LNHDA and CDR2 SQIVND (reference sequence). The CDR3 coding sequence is TGTGCCAGTTATAGCAGGAGGGGCACTGAAGCTTTCTTT. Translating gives CASYSRRGTEAFF. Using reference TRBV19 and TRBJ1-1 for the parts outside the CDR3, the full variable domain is DGGITQSPKYLFRKEGQNVTLSCEQNLNHDAMYWYRQDPGQGLRLIYYSQIVNDFQKGDIAEGYSVSREKKESFPLTVTSAQKNPTAFYLCASYSRRGTEAFFGQGTRLTVV.